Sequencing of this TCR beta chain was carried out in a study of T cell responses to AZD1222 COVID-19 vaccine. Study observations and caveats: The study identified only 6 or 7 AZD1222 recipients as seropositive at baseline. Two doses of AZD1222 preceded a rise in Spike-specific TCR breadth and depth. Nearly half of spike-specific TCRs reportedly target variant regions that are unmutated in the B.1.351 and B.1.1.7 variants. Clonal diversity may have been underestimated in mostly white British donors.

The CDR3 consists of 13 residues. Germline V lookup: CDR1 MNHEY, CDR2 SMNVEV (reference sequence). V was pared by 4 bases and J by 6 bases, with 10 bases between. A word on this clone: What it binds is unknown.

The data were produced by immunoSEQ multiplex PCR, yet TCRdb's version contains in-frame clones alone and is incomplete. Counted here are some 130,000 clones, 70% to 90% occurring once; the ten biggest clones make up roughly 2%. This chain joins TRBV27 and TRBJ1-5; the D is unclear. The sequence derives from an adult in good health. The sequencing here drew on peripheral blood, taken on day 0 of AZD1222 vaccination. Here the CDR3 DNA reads TGTGCCAGCAGTTACGGACGGCTTCAGCCCCAGCATTTT. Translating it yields CASSYGRLQPQHF.